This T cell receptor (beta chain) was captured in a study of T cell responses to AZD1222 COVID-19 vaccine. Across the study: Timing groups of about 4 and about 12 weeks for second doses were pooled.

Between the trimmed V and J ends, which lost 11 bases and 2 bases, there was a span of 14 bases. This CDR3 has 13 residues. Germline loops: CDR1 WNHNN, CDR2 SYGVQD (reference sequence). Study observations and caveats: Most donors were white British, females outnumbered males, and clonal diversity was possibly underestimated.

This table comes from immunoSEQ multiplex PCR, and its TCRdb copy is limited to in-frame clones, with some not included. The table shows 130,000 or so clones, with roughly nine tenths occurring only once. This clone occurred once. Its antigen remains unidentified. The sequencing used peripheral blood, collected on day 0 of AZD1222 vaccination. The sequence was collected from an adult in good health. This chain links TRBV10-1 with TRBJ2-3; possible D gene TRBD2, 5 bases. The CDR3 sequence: CASAVVPTDTQYF. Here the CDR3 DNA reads TGCGCCTCAGCGGTTGTGCCCACAGATACGCAGTATTTT.